This TCR beta chain was sequenced during a study of blood T cell repertoires in COVID-19. V was pared by 0 bases and J by 4 bases, with 12 bases between. This CDR3 has 14 amino acids. Germline V gene lookup returns CDR1 GTSNPN and CDR2 SVGIG (reference sequence). The data were produced by immunoSEQ multiplex PCR, yet TCRdb's version contains in-frame clones alone and is incomplete. In the table there are about 25,000 clones, 80% to 90% of which are singletons. This receptor was taken from a man aged 50 to 60 with active COVID-19. The V gene is TRBV30, the J gene TRBJ1-2; tentative D call: TRBD1 (6 bases). Sequencing was done on a sample of peripheral blood. CDR3 protein: CAWSVMRGGYGYTF. The CDR3 DNA reads TGTGCCTGGAGTGTAATGCGAGGGGGCTATGGCTACACCTTC.